The 3 T cell receptor beta chains below come from one sample, sequenced in a study of cytomegalovirus exposure and HLA in healthy donors. PCR employed 60 Vbeta and 13 Jbeta primers. Produced via immunoSEQ multiplex PCR; TCRdb's table is partial and in-frame only. Found here are 200,000 to 250,000 clones, around 79% of them singletons; the top ten hold about 0.23%. Source material: PBMCs. The receptors were gathered from a girl aged 2 to 10 in good health and CMV-seronegative.

The CDR3 is CASSEPGGTEAFF. CDR3 bases: TGCGCCAGCAGCGAACCGGGTGGGACTGAAGCTTTCTTT. The V gene is TRBV5-1, the J gene TRBJ1-1, with D hard to call. This CDR3 contains 13 residues. The germline V gene encodes CDR1 SGHRS and CDR2 YFSETQ. Trimming stripped 4 bases from V and 5 bases from J, with 12 bases between.

The chain joins TRBV18 to TRBJ2-3; D possibly corresponds to TRBD2 (6 bases). Germline V CDR1 and CDR2: KGHSH, LQKENI. The V end lost 3 bases, the J end lost 1 base, and 17 bases lay between the germline ends. This CDR3 region has 17 residues. As DNA, the CDR3 is TGTGCCAGCTCACCGGACTATTCCTCCATACGCACAGATACGCAGTATTTT. Its translation is CASSPDYSSIRTDTQYF.

This clone has only a few counts. The chain has TRBV29-1 and TRBJ1-1, with TRBD1 matching 8 bases. Per the germline V gene, CDR1 is SQVTM and CDR2 is ANQGSEA. Germline trimming cut 6 bases from V and 5 bases from J; bases unmatched to any gene: 11. The CDR3 is made up of 14 amino acids. DNA of the CDR3: TGCAGCGTCCACTCAGGACAGGGATTAACTGAAGCTTTCTTT. It codes for CSVHSGQGLTEAFF. The full variable domain, with the rest looked up from reference TRBV29-1 and TRBJ1-1, is SAVISQKPSRDICQRGTSLTIQCQVDSQVTMMFWYRQQPGQSLTLIATANQGSEATYESGFVIDKFPISRPNLTFSTLTVSNMSPEDSSIYLCSVHSGQGLTEAFFGQGTRLTVV.